This T cell receptor (beta chain) derives from a study of blood T cell repertoires in COVID-19. Turning to the study itself: There were acute and convalescent COVID-19 samples, and they came from the United States, Italy and Spain. PBMCs, B-cell-depleted T cells, or T cells provided the cDNA or gDNA that made up the material.

As to this clone: At the DNA level, this CDR3 is encoded by other sequences in the same sample as well.

Seattle's enrolled individuals joined amid active infection and were then monitored longitudinally. The method was immunoSEQ multiplex PCR; TCRdb's version includes in-frame clones alone and lacks a portion of them. The data contain about 340,000 clones, approximately 87% of them singletons. The CDR3 spans 11 residues. Trimming took off 5 bases at V and 9 bases at J, with 8 bases between the two ends. The clonotype was recovered from a woman aged 45 to 65 with COVID-19, enrolled during active disease. The rearrangement uses TRBV12-3 or TRBV12-4 and TRBJ2-1; D may be TRBD2 (5 bases). Sequencing input: peripheral blood. CDR3 loop: CASSPRGEQFF. CDR3 coding DNA: TGTGCCAGCAGTCCACGGGGTGAGCAGTTCTTC.